What follows is one T cell receptor beta chain and its context. As yet, its antigen is unknown. Data came from immunoSEQ multiplex PCR; TCRdb stores just in-frame clones and leaves some out. Among about 220,000 clones listed, 75% to 90% were seen once. Germline V gene data show CDR1 as MNHEY and CDR2 as SVGAGI. Trimming pared 10 bases from V and 6 bases from J, leaving 13 bases between. The CDR3 loop spans 11 amino acids. This entry is derived from a study of cytomegalovirus exposure and HLA in healthy donors. Study as a whole: Later, an analysis reported that the 95 to 150 validation repertoires had used the same platform as the approximately 600 first-cohort repertoires.

The study, taken as a whole, reports: Roughly 170 TCR beta chains were listed as cytomegalovirus-associated.

From the 120-subject validation cohort, which was separate from the approximately 720-subject first cohort, the donors were drawn. Sequences were obtained from PBMCs. The chain has TRBV6-5 and TRBJ2-7; D might be TRBD1 (5 bases). The TCR sequence derives from a woman aged 25 to 39 in good health and CMV-seropositive. CDR3 DNA: TGTGCCAATGGGGCCTGGAGCGAGCAGTACTTC. This sequence encodes CANGAWSEQYF.